The next 23 T cell receptor beta chains were all read from a single sample in a study of blood T cell repertoires in COVID-19. Sequencing was performed with immunoSEQ multiplex PCR; in TCRdb, only in-frame clones are kept and a portion is missing. The sample holds about 260,000 clones, roughly 87% seen once. Sequencing was performed on peripheral blood. Every receptor here comes from a human donor in a cohort sampled during active COVID-19.

The chain uses TRBV4-1 and TRBJ2-7; TRBD2 matches at 9 bases. The CDR3 has 16 residues. The V gene end was trimmed by 0 bases and the J gene end by 5 bases; junction bases not matched to a gene: 8. Germline V gives CDR1 MGHRA, CDR2 YSYEKL. The CDR3, as DNA: TGCGCCAGCAGCCAAGAGGGAAGCGGGAGGTCCCACGAGCAGTACTTC. Translation: CASSQEGSGRSHEQYF.

The CDR3 DNA reads TGTGCCAGCAGTCCTTGGGGGGGCGGGAACACCATATATTTT. This sequence encodes CASSPWGGGNTIYF. The genes are TRBV27 and TRBJ1-3; a weak D match, TRBD1 (6 bases). This CDR3 has 14 residues. The germline CDR1 and CDR2 sequences are MNHEY and SMNVEV (reference sequence). Trimming shortened V by 5 bases and J by 7 bases, and 15 bases separated the two germline ends.

J is TRBJ2-7 and V is TRBV7-6; 7 bases match TRBD2. Germline lookup yields CDR1 SGHVS and CDR2 FNYEAQ. This CDR3 comprises 14 residues. V lost 4 bases to trimming and J lost 4 bases; unmatched junction nucleotides: 7. The chain's CDR3 is CASSYSREGYEQYF. CDR3 in DNA: TGTGCCAGCAGCTACAGCAGGGAGGGTTACGAGCAGTACTTC.

The chain has TRBV10-3 and TRBJ2-7; 9 bases are shared with TRBD2. This CDR3 is built from 12 residues. V was clipped by 8 bases and J by 3 bases; unmatched bases: 2. In germline, CDR1 is ENHRY, CDR2 SYGVKD. CDR3 region: CAIASGIYEQYF. As DNA, the CDR3 is TGTGCCATCGCTAGCGGGATCTACGAGCAGTACTTC.

The rearrangement joins TRBV20-1 to TRBJ2-7; 10 bases are shared with TRBD2. This CDR3 is built from 13 residues. V lost 3 bases and J lost 5; bases outside the gene matches: 4. Per the germline V gene, CDR1 is DFQATT and CDR2 is SNEGSKA (reference sequence). CDR3: CSASSGRNNEQYF. CDR3 bases: TGCAGTGCTAGTAGCGGGAGGAACAACGAGCAGTACTTC.

This clone occurred once. This chain connects TRBV7-9 to TRBJ2-7, with 9 bases aligning to TRBD2. V was clipped by 4 bases and J by 0 bases; unmatched bases: 16. CDR3 length: 19 amino acids. Germline assignment: CDR1 SEHNR and CDR2 FQNEAQ (reference sequence). The CDR3 loop is CASSWGGWGAGGPSYEQYF. CDR3 bases: TGTGCCAGCAGCTGGGGAGGGTGGGGAGCGGGAGGCCCCTCCTACGAGCAGTACTTC. The complete variable domain, with remaining parts taken from reference TRBV7-9 and TRBJ2-7, reads DTGVSQNPRHKITKRGQNVTFRCDPISEHNRLYWYRQTLGQGPEFLTYFQNEAQLEKSRLLSDRFSAERPKGSFSTLEIQRTEQGDSAMYLCASSWGGWGAGGPSYEQYFGPGTRLTVT.

J is TRBJ2-7 and V is TRBV9; possible D gene TRBD2, 6 bases. This CDR3 region has 14 residues. V lost 4 bases to trimming and J lost 2 bases, with 13 bases between them. The germline V gene has CDR1 SGDLS and CDR2 YYNGEE. CDR3 sequence reads: CASSIGGRPYEQYF. CDR3 nucleotide sequence: TGTGCCAGCAGCATTGGAGGGAGACCCTACGAGCAGTACTTC.

V is TRBV3-1 (or the pseudogene TRBV3-2) and J is TRBJ2-5; TRBD2 aligns across 7 bases. The germline CDR1 and CDR2 sequences are LGHDT and YNNKEL (reference sequence). The J segment lost 5 bases and the V segment lost 2 bases, leaving 8 bases of the junction unmatched. The CDR3 runs to 15 residues. Here the CDR3 DNA reads TGTGCCAGCAGCCAACCCGGACTAGGCGGGGAGACCCAGTACTTC. Translation: CASSQPGLGGETQYF.

J is TRBJ1-5 and V is TRBV5-6, with unresolved D. The germline gives CDR1 SGHDT, CDR2 YYEEEE. CDR3 length: 14 residues. V lost 4 bases, J lost 2 bases, and 10 bases lay in between. The CDR3 DNA reads TGTGCCAGCAGCGAAGAGGGAGGCAATCAGCCCCAGCATTTT. It yields the protein CASSEEGGNQPQHF.

The chain uses TRBV6-5 and TRBJ1-2; 7 bases fit TRBD1. The CDR3 spans 12 residues. V was pared by 6 bases and J by 8 bases, with 6 bases of the junction left unmatched. The V gene's germline CDR1 is MNHEY and CDR2 SVGAGI. In DNA, the CDR3 is TGTGCCAGCAGCGAGACAGGGATCGGCTACACCTTC. Amino acid sequence: CASSETGIGYTF.

This clone has just a few counts. The gene calls are TRBV5-4 and TRBJ1-2; D remains ambiguous. The CDR3 contains 14 residues. CDR1 is SGHNT, CDR2 YYREEE, per germline (reference sequence). Trimming left V 6 bases short and J 6 bases short, with 18 bases between. The CDR3 coding sequence is TGTGCCAGCAACCGGTGGAGGGAATTGAATGGCTACACCTTC. Translation: CASNRWRELNGYTF.

V and J are TRBV15 and TRBJ2-6, with 7 bases lining up with TRBD1. CDR3 size: 17 residues. CDR1 and CDR2 (germline): LNHNV, YYDKDF (reference sequence). V dropped 3 bases and J dropped 2; count of bases not matched to a gene: 7. The CDR3 loop is CATSRYRGTPGANVLTF. DNA of the CDR3: TGTGCCACCAGCAGGTACAGGGGTACTCCTGGGGCCAACGTCCTGACTTTC.

The chain carries TRBV7-2 and TRBJ2-1; a weak D match, TRBD2 (5 bases). The CDR3 length is 17 residues. CDR1 and CDR2 from the germline V gene are SGHTA and FQGNSA. Trimming pared 5 bases from V and 0 bases from J, leaving 17 bases between. CDR3 sequence (DNA): TGTGCCAGCAGCCCAGCCTCAGCGGCCCGCTCCTACAATGAGCAGTTCTTC. Encoded protein: CASSPASAARSYNEQFF.

Comment on this clone: Distinct nucleotide sequences in the sample also encode this CDR3. CDR3 sequence reads: CASSLEAGREQYF. CDR3 bases: TGTGCCAGCAGCTTAGAAGCAGGGCGCGAGCAGTACTTC. V is TRBV7-2 and J is TRBJ2-7; TRBD1 might be the D (5 bases). Trimming pared 1 base from V and 6 bases from J, leaving 10 bases between. The length of the CDR3 is 13 residues. From germline, CDR1 is SGHTA and CDR2 FQGNSA.

The chain employs TRBV7-8 and TRBJ1-5; the D is unclear. V was cut by 1 base and J by 2 bases, with 6 bases left in between. The V gene's germline CDR1 is SGHVS and CDR2 FQNEAQ. The CDR3 is 14 amino acids. DNA of the CDR3: TGTGCCAGCAGCTTAGGGCAGGGCAATCAGCCCCAGCATTTT. Translated, it gives CASSLGQGNQPQHF.

The chain links TRBV19 to TRBJ1-5, with 7 bases lining up with TRBD1. Looked up from germline, CDR1 is LNHDA and CDR2 is SQIVND (reference sequence). Trimming took 4 bases from V and 1 from J; bases not matched to a gene: 16. This CDR3 region has 19 residues. CDR3 in DNA: TGTGCCAGTAGTACCCACCCGGGACAGTTCCTCTACAGCAATCAGCCCCAGCATTTT. Protein product: CASSTHPGQFLYSNQPQHF. The variable domain in full, completed from reference TRBV19 and TRBJ1-5, reads DGGITQSPKYLFRKEGQNVTLSCEQNLNHDAMYWYRQDPGQGLRLIYYSQIVNDFQKGDIAEGYSVSREKKESFPLTVTSAQKNPTAFYLCASSTHPGQFLYSNQPQHFGDGTRLSIL.

V gene TRBV9 combines with J gene TRBJ2-2, with 12 bases that match TRBD2. Germline V gives CDR1 SGDLS, CDR2 YYNGEE. This CDR3 contains 17 residues. The ends lost 3 bases at V and 5 bases at J; junction bases unmatched: 8. CDR3 nucleotides: TGTGCCAGCAGCGCCCGAGGACTAGCGGGACAGACCGGGGAGCTGTTTTTT. Protein: CASSARGLAGQTGELFF.

This sequence joins TRBV5-1 and TRBJ2-6, with a possible D match to TRBD1 (5 bases). Trimming removed 2 bases from V and 0 bases from J, with 9 bases in between. This CDR3 region has 16 residues. The germline V gene has CDR1 SGHRS and CDR2 YFSETQ. The CDR3 region has the DNA TGCGCCAGCAGCTTAACAGGTTACTCTGGGGCCAACGTCCTGACTTTC. This codes for CASSLTGYSGANVLTF.

The chain uses TRBV5-4 and TRBJ1-1, with D unresolved. V was shortened by 1 base and J by 8 bases, with 9 bases between the two germline ends. Germline CDR1 and CDR2: SGHNT and YYREEE (reference sequence). This CDR3 has 12 residues. This CDR3 reads CASSLREREAFF. CDR3 bases: TGTGCCAGCAGCTTGAGAGAGAGGGAAGCTTTCTTT.

Turning to this clone: One junction end disagrees with the germline gene, perhaps due to a read error. The rearrangement links TRBV27 to TRBJ1-1; 10 bases agree with TRBD1. The germline V gene has CDR1 MNHEY and CDR2 SMNVEV (reference sequence). CDR3 size: 18 residues. The CDR3 spells CASSLLPGQGSMKTEAFF. CDR3 sequence (DNA): TGTGCCAGCAGTTTGCTTCCGGGACAGGGGTCCATGAAGACTGAAGCTTTCTTT.

This chain joins TRBV6-5 and TRBJ2-3; 8 positions match TRBD2. Losses at the gene ends were 8 bases for V and 4 bases for J; bases not matched to a gene: 11. CDR3 length: 15 amino acids. Germline lookup yields CDR1 MNHEY and CDR2 SVGAGI. The CDR3 DNA reads TGTGCCAGCGGGAAGAGGCTAGCGGGCCCAGATACGCAGTATTTT. This codes for CASGKRLAGPDTQYF.

The chain employs TRBV11-1 and TRBJ1-1, with 8 bases fitting TRBD1. Germline V gene data show CDR1 as SGHAT and CDR2 as FQDESV (reference sequence). V shed 2 bases and J 10 bases; nucleotides not matched to a gene: 12. The CDR3 is 15 amino acids. In nucleotides, the CDR3 is TGTGCCAGCAGCTTACCCGGACAGGGCTCGAAATCAGCTTTCTTT. Residues: CASSLPGQGSKSAFF. The complete variable domain, with remaining parts taken from reference TRBV11-1 and TRBJ1-1, reads EAEVAQSPRYKITEKSQAVAFWCDPISGHATLYWYRQILGQGPELLVQFQDESVVDDSQLPKDRFSAERLKGVDSTLKIQPAELGDSAMYLCASSLPGQGSKSAFFGQGTRLTVV.

V and J are TRBV28 and TRBJ1-2; TRBD1 might be the D (6 bases). The CDR3 covers 14 residues. Between the trimmed V and J ends, which lost 4 bases and 8 bases, there was a span of 17 bases. The germline V gene encodes CDR1 MDHEN and CDR2 SYDVKM. CDR3 sequence: CASSSPGGLRGYTF. The DNA for the CDR3 is TGTGCCAGCAGTTCCCCCGGGGGGCTTCGGGGCTACACCTTC.